These T cell receptor beta chains were read from a single sample in a study of T cell responses to AZD1222 COVID-19 vaccine. Using immunoSEQ multiplex PCR, the repertoire was profiled, and TCRdb retains in-frame clones only, with some absent. The sample shows some 130,000 clones, approximately 80% of them seen only once. The sequenced sample was peripheral blood, obtained on day 0 of AZD1222 vaccination. Source of these receptors: an adult in good health. The conserved cysteine and the conserved F or W are not part of the CDR3 here.

J | V | CDR3
TRBJ1-6 | TRBV5-4 | ASRKGSSYNSPLH
TRBJ1-1 | TRBV28 | ASSPRLGVGTEAF
TRBJ1-1 | TRBV27 | ASHGEYTEAF
TRBJ1-1 | TRBV25-1 | ASSVPREGDGTEAF
TRBJ1-1 | TRBV27 | ASSLRGYTEAF
TRBJ2-1 | TRBV4-1 | ASSQERDPPSYNEQF
TRBJ2-3 | TRBV7-9 | ASSPLSDTQY
TRBJ1-1 | TRBV7-9 | ASSFRNMNTEAF
TRBJ1-1 | TRBV29-1 | SVLVRLGTEAF
TRBJ2-1 | TRBV28 | ASSLRQGRADEQF
TRBJ2-3 | TRBV6-5 | ASSSGGLTDTQY
TRBJ2-1 | TRBV2 | ASAPGQTNNEQF
TRBJ2-2 | TRBV9 | ASRRVDTGELF